This TCR beta chain was retrieved from a study of shared clonotypes between healthy human individuals. General study points: Despite large depth, sorted-subset datasets appeared incompletely sequenced.

The CDR3 loop spans 13 amino acids. CDR1 and CDR2 (germline): GTSNPN, SVGIG (reference sequence). The ends were cut back, 5 bases at V and 1 base at J, with 11 bases in the middle. This table comes from immunoSEQ multiplex PCR, and its TCRdb copy is limited to in-frame clones, with some not included. The sample contains hundreds of thousands of clones, over 65% of which appear only once. This clone showed up just once. The target antigen is unknown. This sequence originates from a woman in her twenties or thirties in good health. The V gene is TRBV30, the J gene TRBJ1-1; tentatively, D is TRBD1 (6 bases). The source material was memory CD4+ T cells sorted from blood. The subset here: CD45RA-negative fraction. CDR3 coding DNA: TGTGCCTGGCGGACAGTCTGGAACACTGAAGCTTTCTTT. Its translation: CAWRTVWNTEAFF.